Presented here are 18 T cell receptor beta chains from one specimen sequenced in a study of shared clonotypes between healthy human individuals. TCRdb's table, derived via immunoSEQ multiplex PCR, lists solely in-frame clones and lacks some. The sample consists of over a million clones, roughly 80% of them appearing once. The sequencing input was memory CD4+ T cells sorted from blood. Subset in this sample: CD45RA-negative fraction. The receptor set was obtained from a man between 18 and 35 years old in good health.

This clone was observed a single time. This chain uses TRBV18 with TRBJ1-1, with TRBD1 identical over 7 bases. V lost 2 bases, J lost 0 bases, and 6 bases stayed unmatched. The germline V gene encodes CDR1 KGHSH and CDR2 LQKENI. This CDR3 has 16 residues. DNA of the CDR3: TGTGCCAGCTCACCATGGCCAGGGGGAATGAACACTGAAGCTTTCTTT. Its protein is CASSPWPGGMNTEAFF. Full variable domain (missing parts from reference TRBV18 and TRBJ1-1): NAGVMQNPRHLVRRRGQEARLRCSPMKGHSHVYWYRQLPEEGLKFMVYLQKENIIDESGMPKERFSAEFPKEGPSILRIQQVVRGDSAAYFCASSPWPGGMNTEAFFGQGTRLTVV.

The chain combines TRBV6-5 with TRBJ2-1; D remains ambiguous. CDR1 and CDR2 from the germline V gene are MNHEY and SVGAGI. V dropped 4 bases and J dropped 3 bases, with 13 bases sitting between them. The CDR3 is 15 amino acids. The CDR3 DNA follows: TGTGCCAGCAGTTCGGCCGGATCTAACTACAATGAGCAGTTCTTC. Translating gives CASSSAGSNYNEQFF.

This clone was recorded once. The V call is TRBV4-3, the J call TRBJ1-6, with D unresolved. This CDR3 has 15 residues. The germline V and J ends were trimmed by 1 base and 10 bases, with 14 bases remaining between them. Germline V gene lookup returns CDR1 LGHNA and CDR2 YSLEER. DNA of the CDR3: TGCGCCAGCAGCCAAGTTGCAGACTTGAGCTCACCCCTCCACTTT. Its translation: CASSQVADLSSPLHF.

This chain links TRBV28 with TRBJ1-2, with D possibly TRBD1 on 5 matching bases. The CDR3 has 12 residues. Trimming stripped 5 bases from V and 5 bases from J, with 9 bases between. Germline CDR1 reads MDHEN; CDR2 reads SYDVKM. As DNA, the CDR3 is TGTGCCAGCAGTGTCCGACAGTATGGCTACACCTTC. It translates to CASSVRQYGYTF.

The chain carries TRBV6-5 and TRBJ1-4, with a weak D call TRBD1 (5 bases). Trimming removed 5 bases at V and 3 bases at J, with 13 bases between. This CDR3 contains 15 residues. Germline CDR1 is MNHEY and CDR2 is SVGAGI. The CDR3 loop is CASSRSGRANEKLFF. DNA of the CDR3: TGTGCCAGCAGTCGCTCAGGGCGAGCTAATGAAAAACTGTTTTTT.

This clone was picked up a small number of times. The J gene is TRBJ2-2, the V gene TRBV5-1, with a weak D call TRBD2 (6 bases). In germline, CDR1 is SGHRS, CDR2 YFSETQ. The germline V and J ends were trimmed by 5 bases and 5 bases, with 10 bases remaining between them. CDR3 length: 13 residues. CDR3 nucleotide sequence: TGCGCCAGCAGAGGGGAGGTGACCGGGGAGCTGTTTTTT. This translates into CASRGEVTGELFF.

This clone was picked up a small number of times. CDR3 nucleotide sequence: TGTGCCAGCTCACCAACAGGGGACCTAGGGAAAGCTTTCTTT. Translated: CASSPTGDLGKAFF. The chain is built from TRBV18 and TRBJ1-1; 7 bases fit TRBD1. CDR3 length: 14 amino acids. CDR1 and CDR2 (germline): KGHSH, LQKENI. V gave up 2 bases and J gave up 9 bases; unmatched junction bases: 9.

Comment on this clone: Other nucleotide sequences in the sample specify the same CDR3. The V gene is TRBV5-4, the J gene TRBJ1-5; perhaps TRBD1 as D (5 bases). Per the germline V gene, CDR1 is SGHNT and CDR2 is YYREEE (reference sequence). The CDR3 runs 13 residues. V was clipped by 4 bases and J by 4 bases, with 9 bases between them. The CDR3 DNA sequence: TGTGCCAGCAGCCCAGGGTTAAATCAGCCCCAGCATTTT. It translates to CASSPGLNQPQHF.

The chain's CDR3 is CASSVKRVRVTSNQPQHF. The CDR3, as DNA: TGCGCCAGCAGCGTAAAAAGGGTCAGGGTGACTAGCAATCAGCCCCAGCATTTT. J is TRBJ1-5 and V is TRBV4-1; D perhaps matches TRBD1 (5 bases). The CDR3 runs 18 residues. V lost 5 bases and J 0 bases, leaving 20 bases between the germline ends. Germline-derived CDR1 and CDR2 are MGHRA and YSYEKL.

CDR3 in amino acids: CASSEPPMEPQHF. CDR3 DNA sequence: TGTGCCAGCAGTGAACCGCCTATGGAGCCCCAGCATTTT. The V call is TRBV6-1, the J call TRBJ1-5; D remains unclear. The V end was cut by 2 bases, the J end by 8 bases, with 10 bases between. This CDR3 has 13 amino acids. The germline CDR1 and CDR2 sequences are MNHNS and SASEGT.

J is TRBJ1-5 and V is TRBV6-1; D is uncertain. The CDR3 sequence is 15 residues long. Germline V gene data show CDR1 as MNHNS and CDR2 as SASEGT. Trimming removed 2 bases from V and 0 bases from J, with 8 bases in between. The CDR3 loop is CASSESPNSNQPQHF. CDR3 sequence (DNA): TGTGCCAGCAGTGAATCCCCTAATAGCAATCAGCCCCAGCATTTT.

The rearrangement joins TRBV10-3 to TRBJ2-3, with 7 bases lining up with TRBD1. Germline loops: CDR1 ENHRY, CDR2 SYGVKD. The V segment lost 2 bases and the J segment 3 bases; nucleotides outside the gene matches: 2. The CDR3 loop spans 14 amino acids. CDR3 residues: CAISEDRVTDTQYF. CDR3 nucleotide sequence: TGTGCCATCAGTGAGGACAGGGTAACAGATACGCAGTATTTT.

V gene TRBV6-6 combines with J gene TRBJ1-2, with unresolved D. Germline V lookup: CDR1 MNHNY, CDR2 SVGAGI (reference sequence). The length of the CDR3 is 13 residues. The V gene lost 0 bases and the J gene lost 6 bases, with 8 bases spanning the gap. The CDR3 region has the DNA TGTGCCAGCAGTTACTCGACATCCGATGGCTACACCTTC. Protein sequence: CASSYSTSDGYTF.

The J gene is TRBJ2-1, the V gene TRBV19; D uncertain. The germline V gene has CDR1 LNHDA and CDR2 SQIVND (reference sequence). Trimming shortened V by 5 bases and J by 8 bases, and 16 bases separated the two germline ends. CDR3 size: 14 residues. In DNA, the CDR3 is TGTGCCAGTAGTGCCCACCTTAAGTCCTATGAGCAGTTCTTC. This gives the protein CASSAHLKSYEQFF.

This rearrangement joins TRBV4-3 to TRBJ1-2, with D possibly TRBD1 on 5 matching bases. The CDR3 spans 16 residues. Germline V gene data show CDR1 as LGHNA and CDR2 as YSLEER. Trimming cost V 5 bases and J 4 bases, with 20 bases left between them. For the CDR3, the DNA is TGCGCCAGCAGCTCCGCGGCCATGGGACCGAGCTATGGCTACACCTTC. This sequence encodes CASSSAAMGPSYGYTF.

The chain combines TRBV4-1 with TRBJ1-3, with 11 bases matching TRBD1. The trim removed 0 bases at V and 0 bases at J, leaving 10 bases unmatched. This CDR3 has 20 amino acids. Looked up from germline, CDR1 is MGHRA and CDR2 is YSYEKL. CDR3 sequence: CASSQERGTGGSSSGNTIYF. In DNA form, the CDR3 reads TGCGCCAGCAGCCAAGAGAGGGGGACAGGGGGGTCAAGCTCTGGAAACACCATATATTTT.

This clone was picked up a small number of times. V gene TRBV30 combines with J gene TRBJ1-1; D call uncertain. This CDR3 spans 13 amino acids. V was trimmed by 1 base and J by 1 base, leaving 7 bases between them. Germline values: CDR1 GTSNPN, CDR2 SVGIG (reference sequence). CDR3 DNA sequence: TGTGCCTGGAGTGCTTTTGGGAACACTGAAGCTTTCTTT. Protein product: CAWSAFGNTEAFF.

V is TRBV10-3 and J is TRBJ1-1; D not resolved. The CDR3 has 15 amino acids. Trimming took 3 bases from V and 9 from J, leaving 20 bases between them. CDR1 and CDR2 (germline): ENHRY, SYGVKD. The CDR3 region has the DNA TGTGCCATCAGTGACGGTCCAAGTGTAGGGTCAAAAGCTTTCTTT. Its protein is CAISDGPSVGSKAFF.